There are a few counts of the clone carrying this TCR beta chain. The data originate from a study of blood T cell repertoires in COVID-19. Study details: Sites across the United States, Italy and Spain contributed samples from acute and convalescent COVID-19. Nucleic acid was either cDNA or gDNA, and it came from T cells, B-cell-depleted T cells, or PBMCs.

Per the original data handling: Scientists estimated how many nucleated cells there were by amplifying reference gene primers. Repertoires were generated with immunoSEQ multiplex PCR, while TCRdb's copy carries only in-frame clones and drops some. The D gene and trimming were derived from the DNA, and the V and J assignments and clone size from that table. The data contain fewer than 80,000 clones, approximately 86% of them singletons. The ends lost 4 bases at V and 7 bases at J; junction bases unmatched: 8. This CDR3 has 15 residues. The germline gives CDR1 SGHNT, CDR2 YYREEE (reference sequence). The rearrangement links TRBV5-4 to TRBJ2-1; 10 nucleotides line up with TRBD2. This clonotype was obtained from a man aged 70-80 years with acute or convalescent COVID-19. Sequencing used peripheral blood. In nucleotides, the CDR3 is TGTGCCAGCAGCGAGGCGGGACTAGCGAATAATGAGCAGTTCTTC. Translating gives CASSEAGLANNEQFF.